This TCR beta chain stems from a study of beta chain features in type 1 diabetes. Findings and caveats of the study: Patients with type 1 diabetes showed fewer VDJ junction insertions and more deletions. Among all four CD4+ subsets, Type 1 diabetes patients had TCRB CDR3s that were moderately but significantly shorter. Any role of HLA type in TCRB rearrangement remained unresolved here.

Every isolated RNA sample was fully reverse transcribed, so sequencing captured expressed TCRB transcripts. Using immunoSEQ multiplex PCR, the repertoire was profiled, and TCRdb retains in-frame clones only, with some absent. Of some 150,000 clones listed, about 10% are singletons. The CDR3 consists of 15 residues. V shed 1 base and J 12 bases; nucleotides not matched to a gene: 7. Germline loops: CDR1 SEHNR, CDR2 FQNEAQ (reference sequence). Turning to this clone: Antigen: not known.

The sequenced material came from naive CD4+ T cells from blood. This chain uses TRBV7-9 with TRBJ2-1, with 12 bases lining up with TRBD2. The receptor's source is a man aged 18 to 30 in good health. Written as DNA, the CDR3 is TGTGCCAGCAGCTTAGGACTAGCGGGGGCCCCTGGGCAGTTCTTC. It translates to CASSLGLAGAPGQFF.